These T cell receptor beta chains were read from a single sample in a study of blood T cells in healthy people across ages. From the 5' RACE reads, TCRdb called clonotypes with MiXCR, one entry per CDR3 protein. The sample shows 1.5 million to 2 million distinct CDR3 sequences, about 28% of them seen only once. Sequencing input: blood. Receptors were obtained from a woman aged 25 to 39 in good health. CDR3s include the opening cysteine and the closing phenylalanine or tryptophan. Each record gives: V gene, J gene, clone size, D gene, CDR3 protein, CDR3 DNA. A D gene is named only where the DNA matches it firmly. Rows may omit the clone size; those that give it use once, few, many or a size class.

v_call: TRBV2; j_call: TRBJ1-2; clone_size: few; d_call: NA; cdr3_aa: CASSEAGRGYGYTF; cdr3_nt: TGTGCCAGCAGTGAAGCTGGGAGGGGCTATGGCTACACCTTC
v_call: TRBV3-1; j_call: TRBJ2-3; clone_size: NA; d_call: NA; cdr3_aa: CASSQATDTDTQYF; cdr3_nt: TGTGCCAGCAGCCAAGCAACCGACACAGATACGCAGTATTTT
v_call: TRBV11-2; j_call: TRBJ2-1; clone_size: NA; d_call: TRBD2; cdr3_aa: CASSPSSGRYNEQFF; cdr3_nt: TGTGCCAGCAGCCCCTCTAGCGGGAGGTACAATGAGCAGTTCTTC
v_call: TRBV3-1; j_call: TRBJ1-5; clone_size: few; d_call: NA; cdr3_aa: CASSQVQQPQHF; cdr3_nt: TGTGCCAGCAGCCAGGTCCAGCAGCCCCAGCATTTT
v_call: TRBV7-7; j_call: TRBJ2-5; clone_size: NA; d_call: TRBD2; cdr3_aa: CASSWNSGGDSETQYF; cdr3_nt: TGTGCCAGCAGCTGGAATAGCGGGGGGGATTCGGAGACCCAGTACTTC
v_call: TRBV7-9; j_call: TRBJ2-3; clone_size: NA; d_call: TRBD1; cdr3_aa: CASSLLQGGVDAQYF; cdr3_nt: TGTGCCAGCAGCTTACTACAGGGGGGTGTGGATGCGCAGTATTTT
v_call: TRBV7-2; j_call: TRBJ2-3; clone_size: many; d_call: NA; cdr3_aa: CASSPALQEDTDTQYF; cdr3_nt: TGTGCCAGCAGCCCAGCGCTGCAGGAAGACACAGATACGCAGTATTTT
v_call: TRBV10-3; j_call: TRBJ1-6; clone_size: once; d_call: NA; cdr3_aa: CAISVETRNTLHF; cdr3_nt: TGTGCCATCAGTGTCGAGACCCGGAACACCCTCCACTTT
v_call: TRBV12-3/TRBV12-4; j_call: TRBJ2-1; clone_size: few; d_call: TRBD2; cdr3_aa: CASRAGVVANEQFF; cdr3_nt: TGTGCCAGCAGAGCGGGAGTTGTTGCCAATGAGCAGTTCTTC
v_call: TRBV5-1; j_call: TRBJ2-3; clone_size: many; d_call: NA; cdr3_aa: CASSERGRASTDTQYF; cdr3_nt: TGCGCCAGCAGCGAGAGGGGCAGAGCTAGCACAGATACGCAGTATTTT
v_call: TRBV9; j_call: TRBJ2-7; clone_size: NA; d_call: NA; cdr3_aa: CASSLRTVDYEQYF; cdr3_nt: TGTGCCAGCAGCTTACGGACGGTCGACTACGAGCAGTACTTC
v_call: TRBV20-1; j_call: TRBJ2-1; clone_size: many; d_call: NA; cdr3_aa: CSARPRVADLQRQFF; cdr3_nt: TGCAGTGCTAGACCCAGGGTAGCGGACCTGCAGAGGCAGTTCTTC
v_call: TRBV10-3; j_call: TRBJ1-4; clone_size: few; d_call: NA; cdr3_aa: CAISHRENEKLFF; cdr3_nt: TGTGCCATCAGTCACAGGGAAAATGAAAAACTGTTTTTT
v_call: TRBV15; j_call: TRBJ1-2; clone_size: NA; d_call: NA; cdr3_aa: CATSNTGPYTF; cdr3_nt: TGTGCCACCAGCAATACCGGCCCCTACACCTTC
v_call: TRBV20-1; j_call: TRBJ2-1; clone_size: many; d_call: NA; cdr3_aa: CSASSRTYNEQFF; cdr3_nt: TGCAGTGCTAGCTCCAGGACCTACAATGAGCAGTTCTTC
v_call: TRBV9; j_call: TRBJ2-3; clone_size: NA; d_call: NA; cdr3_aa: CASSVGRGARDTQYF; cdr3_nt: TGTGCCAGCAGCGTGGGTAGGGGGGCAAGAGATACGCAGTATTTT
v_call: TRBV5-1; j_call: TRBJ2-1; clone_size: NA; d_call: TRBD2; cdr3_aa: CASSTGRAGETANGQFF; cdr3_nt: TGCGCCAGCAGCACCGGACGGGCGGGGGAAACGGCCAATGGGCAGTTCTTC
v_call: TRBV12-3/TRBV12-4; j_call: TRBJ2-3; clone_size: few; d_call: TRBD2; cdr3_aa: CASSGTGLAFTDTQYF; cdr3_nt: TGTGCCAGCAGTGGGACGGGACTAGCGTTCACAGATACGCAGTATTTT
v_call: TRBV27; j_call: TRBJ2-7; clone_size: few; d_call: TRBD1; cdr3_aa: CASSLSGTGDAQYF; cdr3_nt: TGTGCCAGCAGTTTAAGTGGGACAGGGGACGCGCAGTACTTC
v_call: TRBV20-1; j_call: TRBJ1-6; clone_size: few; d_call: NA; cdr3_aa: CSAISGTTNSPLHF; cdr3_nt: TGCAGTGCTATTTCCGGGACGACTAATTCACCCCTCCACTTT
v_call: TRBV11-2; j_call: TRBJ2-1; clone_size: NA; d_call: NA; cdr3_aa: CASSLRGLPGINEQFF; cdr3_nt: TGTGCCAGCAGCTTAAGGGGACTTCCAGGCATTAATGAGCAGTTCTTC
v_call: TRBV9; j_call: TRBJ2-1; clone_size: NA; d_call: NA; cdr3_aa: CASSVRGTSSYNEQFF; cdr3_nt: TGTGCCAGCAGCGTCCGGGGGACCAGCTCCTACAATGAGCAGTTCTTC
v_call: TRBV6-6; j_call: TRBJ2-5; clone_size: few; d_call: NA; cdr3_aa: CASSNGGPQGTQYF; cdr3_nt: TGTGCCAGCAGTAACGGGGGCCCTCAAGGGACCCAGTACTTC
v_call: TRBV7-2; j_call: TRBJ1-2; clone_size: few; d_call: NA; cdr3_aa: CASSPTDISNYGYTF; cdr3_nt: TGTGCCAGCAGCCCTACGGACATCTCTAACTATGGCTACACCTTC
v_call: TRBV20-1; j_call: TRBJ2-1; clone_size: few; d_call: TRBD1; cdr3_aa: CSAPDAGTGADEQFF; cdr3_nt: TGCAGTGCTCCGGATGCCGGGACAGGGGCGGATGAGCAGTTCTTC
v_call: TRBV18; j_call: TRBJ1-1; clone_size: NA; d_call: NA; cdr3_aa: CASSPKGLNTEAFF; cdr3_nt: TGTGCCAGCTCACCGAAGGGGCTGAACACTGAAGCTTTCTTT
v_call: TRBV9; j_call: TRBJ1-1; clone_size: few; d_call: NA; cdr3_aa: CASSVESAQSMAFF; cdr3_nt: TGTGCCAGCAGCGTAGAGTCCGCCCAATCGATGGCTTTCTTT
v_call: TRBV5-1; j_call: TRBJ2-5; clone_size: NA; d_call: TRBD1; cdr3_aa: CASSGTGEEYF; cdr3_nt: TGCGCCAGCAGCGGGACAGGCGAGGAGTACTTC
v_call: TRBV2; j_call: TRBJ2-5; clone_size: NA; d_call: TRBD2; cdr3_aa: CASRPRTSRETQYF; cdr3_nt: TGTGCCAGCAGACCCCGGACTAGCAGGGAGACCCAGTACTTC
v_call: TRBV5-5; j_call: TRBJ2-5; clone_size: many; d_call: NA; cdr3_aa: CASSLVGRKETQYF; cdr3_nt: TGTGCCAGCAGCTTGGTAGGCAGGAAAGAGACCCAGTACTTC
v_call: TRBV20-1; j_call: TRBJ2-3; clone_size: NA; d_call: TRBD2; cdr3_aa: CSAPTLATSTDTQYF; cdr3_nt: TGCAGTGCACCAACACTAGCGACTAGCACAGATACGCAGTATTTT
v_call: TRBV18; j_call: TRBJ2-3; clone_size: NA; d_call: NA; cdr3_aa: CASSPSKGPDTQYF; cdr3_nt: TGTGCCAGCTCACCAAGTAAGGGCCCAGATACGCAGTATTTT
v_call: TRBV14; j_call: TRBJ1-4; clone_size: NA; d_call: NA; cdr3_aa: CASSSGPTNEKLFF; cdr3_nt: TGTGCCAGCAGCTCAGGACCAACTAATGAAAAACTGTTTTTT
v_call: TRBV29-1; j_call: TRBJ2-7; clone_size: few; d_call: NA; cdr3_aa: CSVFGSPNDEQYF; cdr3_nt: TGCAGCGTTTTTGGCAGCCCGAATGACGAGCAGTACTTC
v_call: TRBV15; j_call: TRBJ1-6; clone_size: NA; d_call: NA; cdr3_aa: CATSRNAGDSPPHF; cdr3_nt: TGTGCCACCAGCAGAAATGCAGGGGATTCACCCCCCCACTTT
v_call: TRBV12-3/TRBV12-4; j_call: TRBJ2-7; clone_size: many; d_call: NA; cdr3_aa: CASSFPGAGTYEQYF; cdr3_nt: TGTGCCAGCAGTTTCCCGGGGGCAGGGACCTACGAGCAGTACTTC
v_call: TRBV20-1; j_call: TRBJ1-3; clone_size: NA; d_call: NA; cdr3_aa: CSARDPSGRKAGNTIYF; cdr3_nt: TGCAGTGCTAGAGATCCAAGCGGCCGTAAAGCAGGAAACACCATATATTTT
v_call: TRBV10-3; j_call: TRBJ2-5; clone_size: many; d_call: NA; cdr3_aa: CAIRPGTSGETQYF; cdr3_nt: TGTGCCATCAGACCCGGGACGTCGGGTGAGACCCAGTACTTC
v_call: TRBV5-1; j_call: TRBJ2-3; clone_size: NA; d_call: TRBD2; cdr3_aa: CASSDQRGGTDTQYF; cdr3_nt: TGCGCCAGCAGCGACCAGCGGGGGGGCACAGATACGCAGTATTTT
v_call: TRBV20-1; j_call: TRBJ2-3; clone_size: few; d_call: NA; cdr3_aa: CSARPGTAPTDTQYF; cdr3_nt: TGCAGTGCTAGGCCCGGGACCGCCCCCACAGATACGCAGTATTTT
v_call: TRBV4-3; j_call: TRBJ2-7; clone_size: NA; d_call: NA; cdr3_aa: CASSPTRGGSAYEQYF; cdr3_nt: TGCGCCAGCAGCCCCACAAGGGGCGGCTCAGCCTACGAGCAGTACTTC
v_call: TRBV20-1; j_call: TRBJ1-4; clone_size: few; d_call: NA; cdr3_aa: CSARLLRHEKLFF; cdr3_nt: TGCAGTGCCAGGCTGTTGAGGCATGAAAAACTGTTTTTT